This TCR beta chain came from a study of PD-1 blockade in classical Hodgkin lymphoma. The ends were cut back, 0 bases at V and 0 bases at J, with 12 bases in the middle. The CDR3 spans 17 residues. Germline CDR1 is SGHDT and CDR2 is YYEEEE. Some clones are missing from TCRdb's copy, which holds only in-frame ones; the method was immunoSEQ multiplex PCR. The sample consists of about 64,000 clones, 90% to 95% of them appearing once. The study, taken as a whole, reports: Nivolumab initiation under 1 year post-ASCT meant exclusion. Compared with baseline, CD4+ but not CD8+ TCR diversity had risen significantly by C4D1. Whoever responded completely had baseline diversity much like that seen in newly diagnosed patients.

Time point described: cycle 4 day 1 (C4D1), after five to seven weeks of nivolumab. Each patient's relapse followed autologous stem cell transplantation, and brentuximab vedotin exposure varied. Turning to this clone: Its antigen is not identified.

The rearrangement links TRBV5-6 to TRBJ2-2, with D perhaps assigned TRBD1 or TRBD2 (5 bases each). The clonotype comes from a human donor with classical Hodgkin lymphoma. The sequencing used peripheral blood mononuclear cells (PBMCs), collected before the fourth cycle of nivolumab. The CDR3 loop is CASSLELGGSNTGELFF. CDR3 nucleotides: TGTGCCAGCAGCTTGGAGCTTGGGGGATCGAACACCGGGGAGCTGTTTTTT.